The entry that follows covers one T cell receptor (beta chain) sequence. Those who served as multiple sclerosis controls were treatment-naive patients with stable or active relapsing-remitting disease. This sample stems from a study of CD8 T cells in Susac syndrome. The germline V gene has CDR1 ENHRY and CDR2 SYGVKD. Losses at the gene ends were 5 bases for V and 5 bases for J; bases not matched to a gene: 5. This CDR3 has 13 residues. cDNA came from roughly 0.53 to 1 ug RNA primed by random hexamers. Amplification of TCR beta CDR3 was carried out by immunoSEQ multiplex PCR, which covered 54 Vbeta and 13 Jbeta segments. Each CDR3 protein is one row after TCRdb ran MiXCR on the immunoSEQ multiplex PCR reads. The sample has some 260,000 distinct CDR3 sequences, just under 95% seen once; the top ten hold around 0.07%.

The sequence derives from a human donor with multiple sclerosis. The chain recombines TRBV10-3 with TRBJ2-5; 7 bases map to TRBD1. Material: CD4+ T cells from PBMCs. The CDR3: CAISLDRDETQYF. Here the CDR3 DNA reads TGTGCCATCAGTCTAGACAGGGACGAGACCCAGTACTTC.